The entry below describes one T cell receptor beta chain. This sample was included in a study of blood T cell repertoires in COVID-19. Germline CDR1 SGHKS, CDR2 YYEKEE (reference sequence). The ends lost 2 bases at V and 7 bases at J; junction bases unmatched: 11. This CDR3 contains 17 residues. Seattle participants joined during active infection and were tracked over time. Assay: immunoSEQ multiplex PCR; the TCRdb copy retains only in-frame clones and omits some. The data contain about 110,000 clones, about 79% of them singletons. This clonotype originated in a man at least 80 years old with COVID-19, enrolled during active disease. Source material: peripheral blood. The chain recombines TRBV5-5 with TRBJ2-7; TRBD2 aligns across 14 bases. CDR3 amino acids: CASSLSTGTSGSREQYF. CDR3 in DNA: TGTGCCAGCAGCTTAAGCACAGGGACTAGCGGGAGTCGGGAGCAGTACTTC.